This is a list of T cell receptor beta chains from one sample in a study of response to subunit inactivated influenza vaccine. TCRdb reprocessed the RT-PCR reads with MiXCR, giving one entry per CDR3 protein. The table includes 500,000 to 550,000 distinct CDR3 sequences, less than 25% detected once. These data were likewise used in another study, on T cells expressing NK-cell markers.

The sequencing here drew on CD4+ T cells sorted from PBMCs, taken roughly 12 days after vaccination. The receptors were sampled from a man aged 45-60 years who received an inactivated influenza vaccine. Both conserved end residues are part of each CDR3. A D gene is named only where the DNA matches it firmly. Clone size, where shown, is once, few, many, or a class for clones that have expanded.

J gene	D gene	V gene	clone size	CDR3 DNA	CDR3 protein
TRBJ2-7	TRBD2	TRBV7-2	-	TGTGCCAGCAGCCACCCACGGGGGGGAGGTCTTCGCGAGCAGTACTTC	CASSHPRGGGLREQYF
TRBJ2-4	-	TRBV29-1	few	TGCAGCGTTGACGCAGGGTGGAACATTCAGTACTTC	CSVDAGWNIQYF
TRBJ2-5	-	TRBV28	many	TGTGCCAGCAGTTTCCGACAAGAGACCCAGTACTTC	CASSFRQETQYF
TRBJ2-3	-	TRBV20-1	few	TGCAGTGCAAGACCGGGACACAAAGGCGGTGCATATACGCAGTATTTT	CSARPGHKGGAYTQYF
TRBJ2-1	-	TRBV9	-	TGTGCCAGCAGCGTAGCCCCGCGGAACTCGTACGTCGATGAGCAGTTCTTC	CASSVAPRNSYVDEQFF
TRBJ2-1	-	TRBV20-1	few	TGCAGTGCTAGAATAATGAGCTCCTACAATGAGCAGTTCTTC	CSARIMSSYNEQFF
TRBJ2-2	-	TRBV2	-	TGTGCCAGCAGTGAAAGTACAGTTTCGCCCGGGGAGCTGTTTTTT	CASSESTVSPGELFF
TRBJ2-3	TRBD1	TRBV29-1	few	TGCAGCGTTGAAGAGAGGACAGGGGCAGATACGCAGTATTTT	CSVEERTGADTQYF
TRBJ2-7	TRBD1	TRBV6-2/TRBV6-3	-	TGTGCCAGCAGGATGCCGGGACAGGGGTCCGGCGAGCAGTACTTC	CASRMPGQGSGEQYF
TRBJ1-5	TRBD1	TRBV20-1	-	TGCAGTGCCTCGACAGGGCGCAATCAGCCCCAGCATTTT	CSASTGRNQPQHF
TRBJ1-4	-	TRBV7-9	-	TGTGCCAGCAGCTTATCACTCCGGGGGCATGAAAAACTGTTTTTT	CASSLSLRGHEKLFF
TRBJ2-3	-	TRBV14	-	TGTGCCAGCAGCCAAGAACAGGGAGGCACAGATACGCAGTATTTT	CASSQEQGGTDTQYF
TRBJ2-2	-	TRBV5-1	-	TGCGCCAGCGGGAGGACAGGGAACACCGGGGAGCTGTTTTTT	CASGRTGNTGELFF
TRBJ2-7	-	TRBV12-3/TRBV12-4	-	TGTGCCAGCAGTGTGTCTCTCTACGAGCAGTACTTC	CASSVSLYEQYF
TRBJ1-2	-	TRBV12-3/TRBV12-4	-	TGTGCCAGCAGTCCAGGACGGAGATACGCTTCTAACTATGGCTACACCTTC	CASSPGRRYASNYGYTF
TRBJ2-1	-	TRBV20-1	-	TGCAGTGCTCCGGCAGGGCTACATGACTACAATGAGCAGTTCTTC	CSAPAGLHDYNEQFF
TRBJ2-2	TRBD1	TRBV24-1	-	TGTGCCACCAGTGGTTCTGGGACAGGGAATTCCGGGGAGCTGTTTTTT	CATSGSGTGNSGELFF
TRBJ2-5	-	TRBV20-1	few	TGCAGTGCCACCCACGAGACCCAGTACTTC	CSATHETQYF
TRBJ2-1	TRBD2	TRBV4-3	few	TGCGCCAGCAGCCATCAATTACTAGCGGGGGCCTACAATGAGCAGTTCTTC	CASSHQLLAGAYNEQFF
TRBJ2-1	TRBD2	TRBV29-1	few	TGCAGCGTTGAAGCCCCTAGCGGGAGGGCCGTGAATGAGCAGTTCTTC	CSVEAPSGRAVNEQFF
TRBJ2-7	-	TRBV7-6	few	TGTGCCAGCAGCGCGCAAGGGACTCCAGCCTACGAGCAGTACTTC	CASSAQGTPAYEQYF
TRBJ1-1	-	TRBV12-3/TRBV12-4	-	TGTGCCAGCAGTTTTAACCCGACCACTGAAGCTTTCTTT	CASSFNPTTEAFF
TRBJ1-1	-	TRBV9	few	TGTGCCAGCAGCTCAACGCCAAGAGGAGATGAAGCTTTCTTT	CASSSTPRGDEAFF
TRBJ2-1	-	TRBV2	-	TGTGCCAGCCGTAATGGGCGCGCAACTGGAGGTGAGCAGTTCTTC	CASRNGRATGGEQFF
TRBJ2-7	-	TRBV10-3	many	TGTGCCATCAGTGAGTCGAGGGACACCTACGAGCAGTACTTC	CAISESRDTYEQYF